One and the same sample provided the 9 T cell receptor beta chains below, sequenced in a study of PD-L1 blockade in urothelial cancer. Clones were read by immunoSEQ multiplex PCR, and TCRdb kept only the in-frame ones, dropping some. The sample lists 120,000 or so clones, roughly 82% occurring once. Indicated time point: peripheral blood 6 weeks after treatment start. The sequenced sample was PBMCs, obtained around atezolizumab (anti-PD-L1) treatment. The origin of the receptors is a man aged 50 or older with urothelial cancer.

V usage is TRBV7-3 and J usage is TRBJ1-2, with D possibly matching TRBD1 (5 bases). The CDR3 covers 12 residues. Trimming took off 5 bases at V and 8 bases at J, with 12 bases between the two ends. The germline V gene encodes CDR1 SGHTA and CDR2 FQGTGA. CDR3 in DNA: TGTGCCAGCAGCGAGCAGGGAAGGGGCTACACCTTC. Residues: CASSEQGRGYTF.

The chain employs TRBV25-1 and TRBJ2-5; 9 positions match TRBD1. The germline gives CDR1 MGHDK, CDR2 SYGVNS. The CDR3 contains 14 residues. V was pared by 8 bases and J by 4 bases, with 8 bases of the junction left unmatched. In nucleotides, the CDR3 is TGTGCCAGCCAAATACCGGGACAGGGAGAGACCCAGTACTTC. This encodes CASQIPGQGETQYF.

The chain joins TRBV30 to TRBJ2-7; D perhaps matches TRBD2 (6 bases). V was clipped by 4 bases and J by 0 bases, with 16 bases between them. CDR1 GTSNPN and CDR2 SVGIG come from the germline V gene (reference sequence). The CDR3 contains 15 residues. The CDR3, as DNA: TGTGCCTGGAAAGGAGGGCGGGAAAACTCCTACGAGCAGTACTTC. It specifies CAWKGGRENSYEQYF.

The CDR3 spells CASSEALGGGADTQYF. CDR3 DNA sequence: TGTGCCAGCAGTGAAGCGCTGGGGGGGGGCGCAGATACGCAGTATTTT. The chain is built from TRBV6-1 and TRBJ2-3; TRBD2 is a possible D gene (7 bases). There are 16 residues in the CDR3. The germline V and J ends were trimmed by 0 bases and 4 bases, with 14 bases remaining between them. Germline V gives CDR1 MNHNS, CDR2 SASEGT.

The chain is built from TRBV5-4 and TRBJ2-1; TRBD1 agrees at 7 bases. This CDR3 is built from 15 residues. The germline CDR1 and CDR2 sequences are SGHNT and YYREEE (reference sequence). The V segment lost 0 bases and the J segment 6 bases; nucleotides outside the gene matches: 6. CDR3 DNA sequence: TGTGCCAGCAGCTTGGGGGGACAGATAGCCAATGAGCAGTTCTTC. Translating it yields CASSLGGQIANEQFF.

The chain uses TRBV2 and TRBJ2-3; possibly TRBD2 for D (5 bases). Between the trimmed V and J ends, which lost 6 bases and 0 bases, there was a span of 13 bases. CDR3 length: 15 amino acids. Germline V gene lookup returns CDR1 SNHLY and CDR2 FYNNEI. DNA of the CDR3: TGTGCCAGCAGCCCCCTAGCTTCTAGCACAGATACGCAGTATTTT. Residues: CASSPLASSTDTQYF.

CDR3 residues: CAWSVRGRTDTQYF. The CDR3 DNA is TGTGCCTGGAGTGTGCGGGGGCGTACAGATACGCAGTATTTT. J is TRBJ2-3 and V is TRBV30; a possible D gene is TRBD2 (7 bases). V was shortened by 0 bases and J by 3 bases, with 10 bases between the two germline ends. Germline V gene lookup returns CDR1 GTSNPN and CDR2 SVGIG (reference sequence). The CDR3 is 14 amino acids.

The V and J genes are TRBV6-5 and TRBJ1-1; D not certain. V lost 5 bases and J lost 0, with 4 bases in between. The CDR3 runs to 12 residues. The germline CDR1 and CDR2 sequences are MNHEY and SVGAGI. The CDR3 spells CASSAVNTEAFF. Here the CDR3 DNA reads TGTGCCAGCAGTGCAGTGAACACTGAAGCTTTCTTT.

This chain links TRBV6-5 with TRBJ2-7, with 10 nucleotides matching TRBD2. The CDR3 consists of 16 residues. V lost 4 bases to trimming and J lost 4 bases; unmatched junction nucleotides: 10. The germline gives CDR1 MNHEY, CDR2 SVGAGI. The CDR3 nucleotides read TGTGCCAGCAGTTCCCGACCCTCTAGCGGGGGTTACGAGCAGTACTTC. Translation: CASSSRPSSGGYEQYF.